The entry below describes one T cell receptor beta chain. Its cognate antigen has yet to be identified. Nothing much larger sits one base from this clone, and base qualities are not available. The library came from 5' RACE. The instrument given in TCRdb is Illumina HiSeq 2500. A second PCR of roughly 6 to 11 cycles was run with a J-beta primer mix and a sample-barcoded 5' primer. Each TCR beta cDNA molecule received a unique molecular identifier from a template-switch 5' adaptor carrying 12 random nucleotides. At least 2.5 million CDR3-containing paired-end reads were obtained from each sample. First-strand cDNA synthesis was performed from all RNA using the Mint cDNA synthesis kit, with priming by a TRBC-specific oligonucleotide. After uracil-DNA glycosylase treatment, a first 18-cycle PCR used universal primers M1SS and BC2_uni_R on all cDNA. The source study handled its data this way. For normalization, 1 million high-quality reads, each with a distinct molecular identifier, were randomly selected from each sample. Reads with shared molecular identifiers were discarded instead of being binned into consensus sequences. MiTCR, set to a Q25 quality threshold and the strictest error-elimination algorithm, was used for CDR3 identification, clonotype clustering and error correction. A nonparametric unseen species model using Euler transformation provided a lower-bound estimate of total TCR beta diversity. TCRdb reworked the public reads: Q25 trimming with fastp, MiXCR clone assembly, productive beta chains retained. Every entry covers one CDR3 protein and lists the most common genes and DNA from its rows. Clone size and V and J calls follow TCRdb, not the original study. This sample comprises hundreds of thousands of distinct CDR3 sequences, less than 35% of them detected only once. Approximately 15% of the sample is in the top ten clones.

Donors were 39 systemically healthy Caucasian individuals from Russia aged 6 to 90 years. Each donor gave ten milliliters of peripheral blood, collected into EDTA-treated Vacutainer tubes. Ficoll-Paque density-gradient centrifugation was used to isolate PBMCs, with at least 7 million per sample. Total RNA was extracted from PBMCs with Trizol reagent, with at least 6 micrograms obtained per sample. For every donor, an aliquot of PBMCs went through flow cytometry to measure the percentages of naive CD45RAhigh/CD27high T cells. These data originate in a study of blood T cells in healthy people across ages (dated by TCRdb to about 2015). At the level of the whole study: In model experiments, template switching captured roughly one uniquely barcoded TCR beta cDNA molecule for every two T cells. The study measured age-related changes in TCR beta repertoire diversity using deep sequencing normalized with unique cDNA molecular identifiers. Using the same blood draw, the study looked at two additional independent replicas of 1 million unique cDNA reads for two donors, one aged 18 to 30 and the other aged 80 or older. To avoid experimental bias, donors of different ages were randomly spread across the sequencing lanes. Donors were grouped into four age groups: young (average approximately 16 years), middle-aged (roughly 37), aged (about 59) and long-lived (around 80).

The study at large found these results: Since profiling was done on bulk unsorted PBMCs, naive and antigen-experienced compartments could not be conclusively compared. Observed TCR beta diversity per million T cells fell roughly linearly with age, and a significant reduction was already apparent by age around 40. Total diversity estimates from one million sequenced T cells were considered lower bounds and underestimates. The percentage of naive T cells measured by flow cytometry correlated strongly with observed TCR beta diversity. Because the CMV infection status of the donors was unknown, age-related changes in expanded clonotypes may potentially have been confounded. Compared with the aged group, the long-lived group had more naive CD4+ T cells, fewer expanded clones and increased TCR diversity, a pattern suggesting age selection.

CDR1 is given as MNHNY and CDR2 as SVGAGI, both from the germline V gene (reference sequence). From its cysteine to its phenylalanine, the CDR3 spans 15 amino acids. Here the CDR3 DNA is all that survives: 45 bases in frame from base 1. V lost 5 bases and J lost 1 base; the stretch between them is 14 bases long. This sequence was found in a woman older than 75 in good health. This receptor chain uses TRBV6-6 and TRBJ1-1; the D region possibly corresponds to TRBD1 (5 bases align). Source material: blood. The bases read TGTGCCAGCAGTCCCCGTGACAGAAAGAACACTGAAGCTTTCTTT. Its amino acids are CASSPRDRKNTEAFF.